This TCR beta chain comes out of a study of blood T cell repertoires in COVID-19. Study background: Samples came from the United States, Italy and Spain, spanning acute and convalescent COVID-19. In each case, the material was cDNA or gDNA derived from T cells, B-cell-depleted T cells, or PBMCs.

Between the trimmed V and J ends, which lost 6 bases and 4 bases, there was a span of 13 bases. The germline V gene encodes CDR1 MNHEY and CDR2 SMNVEV (reference sequence). The CDR3 is 13 amino acids. The assay was immunoSEQ multiplex PCR, and TCRdb's table has in-frame clones only and misses some. The sample shows 250,000 to 300,000 clones, around nine tenths of them seen only once. Adults between roughly 18 and 100 years of age took part from under 25 US areas. Sequenced sample: PBMCs or T cells enriched from blood (not recorded which). The receptor's source is a woman aged 40 to 49 who had recovered from COVID-19. V gene TRBV27 combines with J gene TRBJ2-7; possible D gene TRBD1, 6 bases. CDR3 DNA sequence: TGTGCCAGCAGAACCTGGGACAAATACGAGCAGTACTTC. Amino acids: CASRTWDKYEQYF.